Below are 11 T cell receptor beta chains sequenced from a single sample in a study. TCRdb ran MiXCR on the 5' RACE reads and lists one entry per CDR3 protein. The table records roughly 50,000 distinct CDR3 sequences, roughly a sixth of them present only once. Material for sequencing was naive CD4+ T cells sorted from blood. Sample subset: naive CD4+ T cells, CD4+CD45RA+CD25-. Receptors were obtained from a female donor with breast cancer.

The chain couples TRBV7-2 to TRBJ2-5, with 7 bases that match TRBD2. CDR1 and CDR2 (germline): SGHTA, FQGNSA. The CDR3 covers 16 residues. The trim removed 0 bases at V and 5 bases at J, leaving 9 bases unmatched. The CDR3 is CASSLAPAGSGETQYF. The CDR3 DNA reads TGTGCCAGCAGCTTAGCCCCAGCGGGGTCGGGGGAGACCCAGTACTTC.

This chain uses TRBV5-1 with TRBJ1-1, with D uncertain. This CDR3 is built from 13 residues. CDR1 is SGHRS and CDR2 is YFSETQ in the germline V gene. Trimming removed 0 bases at V and 5 bases at J, with 8 bases between. In DNA, the CDR3 is TGCGCCAGCAGCTTGGCCACGGGAACTGAAGCTTTCTTT. Its translation is CASSLATGTEAFF.

This clonotype turned up a few times. This chain joins TRBV6-1 and TRBJ2-7; 7 bases map to TRBD1. Germline lookup yields CDR1 MNHNS and CDR2 SASEGT. CDR3 length: 14 residues. The V gene end was trimmed by 5 bases and the J gene end by 5 bases; junction bases not matched to a gene: 9. CDR3 amino acids: CASSPLNRGHEQYF. The CDR3 nucleotides are TGTGCCAGCAGTCCTCTTAACAGGGGCCACGAGCAGTACTTC.

The sample holds many counts of this clonotype. The chain combines TRBV6-1 with TRBJ2-2, with TRBD1 matching over 7 bases. The CDR3 contains 14 residues. V dropped 4 bases and J dropped 8; count of bases not matched to a gene: 7. From germline, CDR1 is MNHNS and CDR2 SASEGT. The CDR3 bases are TGTGCCAGCAGTGTCCCGACAGGGTTAGGGGAGCTGTTTTTT. Amino acids: CASSVPTGLGELFF.

As to this clonotype: The junction departs from germline at one end; a sequencing error may be responsible. V usage is TRBV7-7 and J usage is TRBJ2-7, with 9 bases identical to TRBD1. The CDR3 has 14 amino acids. CDR1 and CDR2 (germline): SSHAT, FNYEAQ (reference sequence). CDR3 amino acids: CASSSGQGKAEQYF. The CDR3 DNA sequence: TGTGCTAGCAGCTCGGGACAGGGTAAGGCCGAGCAGTACTTC. Full variable domain (remainder filled in from reference TRBV7-7 and TRBJ2-7): GAGVSQSPRYKVTKRGQDVTLRCDPISSHATLYWYQQALGQGPEFLTYFNYEAQPDKSGLPSDRFSAERPEGSISTLTIQRTEQRDSAMYRCASSSGQGKAEQYFGPGTRLTVT.

This clonotype was seen many times. This chain joins TRBV29-1 and TRBJ2-3; 7 nucleotides match TRBD1. CDR3 length: 13 residues. J lost 1 base, V lost 4 bases, and 2 bases had no gene match. Germline V lookup: CDR1 SQVTM, CDR2 ANQGSEA. The CDR3 here is CSVAQGGTDTQYF. Here the CDR3 DNA reads TGCAGCGTTGCCCAGGGGGGCACAGATACGCAGTATTTT.

The gene calls are TRBV5-1 and TRBJ2-6; D not resolved. The germline V gene encodes CDR1 SGHRS and CDR2 YFSETQ. This CDR3 has 15 residues. The V and J ends lost 3 bases and 0 bases respectively, with 7 bases between them. The CDR3 reads CASSSTSSGANVLTF. In nucleotides, the CDR3 is TGCGCCAGCAGCTCCACCAGCTCTGGGGCCAACGTCCTGACTTTC. Complete variable domain (other parts from reference TRBV5-1 and TRBJ2-6): KAGVTQTPRYLIKTRGQQVTLSCSPISGHRSVSWYQQTPGQGLQFLFEYFSETQRNKGNFPGRFSGRQFSNSRSEMNVSTLELGDSALYLCASSSTSSGANVLTFGAGSRLTVL.

The chain employs TRBV10-3 and TRBJ2-1; 9 bases map to TRBD2. From germline, CDR1 is ENHRY and CDR2 SYGVKD. This CDR3 is 13 amino acids long. J was trimmed by 7 bases and V by 8 bases; bases with no gene match: 6. The CDR3 spells CAISGLAQNEQFF. In DNA, the CDR3 is TGTGCCATCTCTGGACTAGCGCAAAATGAGCAGTTCTTC.

This clonotype has only a few counts. V usage is TRBV4-1 and J usage is TRBJ2-5, with TRBD1 matching over 11 bases. Trimming cost V 2 bases and J 6 bases; bases outside gene matches: 5. Germline V gene sequence: CDR1 MGHRA, CDR2 YSYEKL. The CDR3 contains 15 residues. CDR3 in amino acids: CASSQSGQGAKTQYF. The CDR3 nucleotides read TGCGCCAGCAGCCAATCTGGACAGGGGGCGAAGACCCAGTACTTC.

This clonotype has ten or more counts. This sequence joins TRBV5-1 and TRBJ1-2; 12 nucleotides line up with TRBD1. The CDR3 contains 14 residues. Per germline, CDR1 SGHRS and CDR2 YFSETQ. V shed 7 bases, J shed 2 bases, and the junction held 3 bases outside the gene matches. The CDR3 loop reads CASHGTGGNYGYTF. For the CDR3, the DNA is TGCGCCAGCCATGGGACAGGGGGCAACTATGGCTACACCTTC.

The V and J genes are TRBV20-1 and TRBJ2-2; no clear D. V gave up 1 base and J gave up 2 bases, with 14 bases separating them. CDR1 is DFQATT and CDR2 is SNEGSKA in the germline V gene (reference sequence). This CDR3 comprises 16 residues. The chain's CDR3 is CSARARAASNTGELFF. CDR3 DNA sequence: TGCAGTGCTAGAGCCCGGGCCGCCAGCAACACCGGGGAGCTGTTTTTT.